The 17 T cell receptor beta chains below were found in one sample sequenced in a study of blood T cell repertoires in COVID-19. The repertoire was sequenced with immunoSEQ multiplex PCR; TCRdb's copy has only in-frame clones and lacks some. Of roughly 250,000 clones detected, approximately 79% appear once; the ten largest clones hold roughly 4%. Source material: peripheral blood. These receptors came from a woman aged 40-49 years with active or convalescent COVID-19.

V gene TRBV18 combines with J gene TRBJ1-5; TRBD1 is a possible D gene (5 bases). The V and J ends lost 3 bases and 3 bases respectively, with 15 bases between them. Germline loops: CDR1 KGHSH, CDR2 LQKENI. The CDR3 has 16 residues. This chain's CDR3 is CASSPAYQGNNQPQHF. CDR3 coding DNA: TGTGCCAGCTCACCCGCCTACCAGGGTAACAATCAGCCCCAGCATTTT.

This clone appeared a single time. The rearrangement uses TRBV5-1 and TRBJ1-1; D unclear. Trimming cost V 4 bases and J 1 base, with 11 bases left between them. This CDR3 comprises 14 residues. Germline-derived CDR1 and CDR2 are SGHRS and YFSETQ. DNA for the CDR3: TGCGCCAGCAGCGAAGACCCTAGGAACACTGAAGCTTTCTTT. It is translated as CASSEDPRNTEAFF.

The CDR3 DNA sequence: TGTGCGACAAGGGTGACAGGGGTAGAGACTGAAGCTTTCTTT. This codes for CATRVTGVETEAFF. The chain carries TRBV28 and TRBJ1-1, with 8 nucleotides matching TRBD1. CDR1 and CDR2 (germline): MDHEN, SYDVKM. This CDR3 has 14 amino acids.

The chain links TRBV10-3 to TRBJ2-3, with D tentatively TRBD2 (6 bases). The CDR3 covers 15 residues. Trimming removed 0 bases from V and 1 base from J, with 8 bases in between. CDR1 and CDR2 from the germline V gene are ENHRY and SYGVKD. The CDR3: CAISESGGGTDTQYF. In DNA form, the CDR3 reads TGTGCCATCAGTGAGTCGGGGGGTGGCACAGATACGCAGTATTTT.

This clone was detected only once. The chain uses TRBV7-2 and TRBJ1-5; possibly TRBD1 for D (5 bases). V dropped 0 bases and J dropped 4 bases, with 10 bases sitting between them. This CDR3 comprises 15 residues. Germline V gene sequence: CDR1 SGHTA, CDR2 FQGNSA. DNA of the CDR3: TGTGCCAGCAGCTTAGCCGCGGGGCATAATCAGCCCCAGCATTTT. Translating it yields CASSLAAGHNQPQHF.

The chain combines TRBV7-9 with TRBJ2-5; D is uncertain. Germline CDR1 reads SEHNR; CDR2 reads FQNEAQ (reference sequence). This CDR3 has 13 amino acids. Deletions cut 1 base from V and 4 bases from J, with 7 bases between. CDR3 sequence reads: CASSLGHGETQYF. CDR3 sequence (DNA): TGTGCCAGCAGCTTAGGACACGGAGAGACCCAGTACTTC.

With respect to this clone: At one end the junction does not follow the germline gene, possibly because of a read error. The CDR3 DNA follows: TGCAGCGTTCAAGACAGGGAAGCTAATGAAAAACTGTTTTTT. Translation: CSVQDREANEKLFF. V gene TRBV29-1 combines with J gene TRBJ1-4, with 7 bases lining up with TRBD1. The CDR3 is 14 residues long. Germline CDR1 is SQVTM and CDR2 is ANQGSEA.

This chain uses TRBV19 with TRBJ2-2; TRBD2 might be the D (5 bases). The CDR3 is 14 residues long. The germline V gene encodes CDR1 LNHDA and CDR2 SQIVND (reference sequence). Trimming removed 7 bases from V and 1 base from J, with 10 bases in between. The CDR3 bases are TGTGCCAGTACGCCAGGACTGAACACCGGGGAGCTGTTTTTT. Amino acids: CASTPGLNTGELFF. The variable domain in full, completed from reference TRBV19 and TRBJ2-2, reads DGGITQSPKYLFRKEGQNVTLSCEQNLNHDAMYWYRQDPGQGLRLIYYSQIVNDFQKGDIAEGYSVSREKKESFPLTVTSAQKNPTAFYLCASTPGLNTGELFFGEGSRLTVL.

The chain carries TRBV19 and TRBJ2-3; no firm D call. CDR3 length: 13 residues. Trimming cost V 6 bases and J 7 bases, with 14 bases left between them. Germline V gene sequence: CDR1 LNHDA, CDR2 SQIVND (reference sequence). The CDR3 loop reads CASSVGVEYTQYF. CDR3 DNA sequence: TGTGCCAGTAGCGTGGGCGTCGAGTATACGCAGTATTTT.

V is TRBV7-3 and J is TRBJ1-2; the match to TRBD1 covers 7 bases. V trimming: 5 bases; J trimming: 4 bases; junction bases outside the gene matches: 10. Germline V lookup: CDR1 SGHTA, CDR2 FQGTGA. The CDR3 totals 15 residues. CDR3 DNA: TGTGCCAGCAGCGATGTGGACAGGAAGGGCTATGGCTACACCTTC. It yields the protein CASSDVDRKGYGYTF. Drawing the rest from reference TRBV7-3 and TRBJ1-2, the complete variable domain is GAGVSQTPSNKVTEKGKYVELRCDPISGHTALYWYRQSLGQGPEFLIYFQGTGAADDSGLPNDRFFAVRPEGSVSTLKIQRTERGDSAVYLCASSDVDRKGYGYTFGSGTRLTVV.

Here the CDR3 reads CAWSVRRDGYTF. The DNA of the CDR3 is TGTGCCTGGAGTGTACGACGGGATGGCTACACCTTC. The chain joins TRBV30 to TRBJ1-2, with unresolved D. The CDR3 loop spans 12 amino acids. Looked up from germline, CDR1 is GTSNPN and CDR2 is SVGIG (reference sequence). V was shortened by 0 bases and J by 6 bases, with 8 bases between the two germline ends. The whole variable domain, filled in from reference TRBV30 and TRBJ1-2, reads SQTIHQWPATLVQPVGSPLSLECTVEGTSNPNLYWYRQAAGRGLQLLFYSVGIGQISSEVPQNLSASRPQDRQFILSSKKLLLSDSGFYLCAWSVRRDGYTFGSGTRLTVV.

This clone was observed a handful of times. V is TRBV10-3 and J is TRBJ1-2; D call uncertain. The CDR3 extends over 13 amino acids. V lost 3 bases and J 4 bases, leaving 9 bases between the germline ends. From germline, CDR1 is ENHRY and CDR2 SYGVKD. In DNA form, the CDR3 reads TGTGCCATCAGTGAAGGCGGCACCTATGGCTACACCTTC. Translating gives CAISEGGTYGYTF.

The V and J genes are TRBV6-5 and TRBJ1-5, with D uncertain. V dropped 8 bases and J dropped 3 bases, with 17 bases sitting between them. This CDR3 comprises 15 residues. Looked up from germline, CDR1 is MNHEY and CDR2 is SVGAGI. As DNA, the CDR3 is TGTGCCAGCGCAATTACAGATTCCCTCAATCAGCCCCAGCATTTT. It is translated as CASAITDSLNQPQHF.

The chain recombines TRBV27 with TRBJ1-3, with D tentatively TRBD1 (5 bases). Looked up from germline, CDR1 is MNHEY and CDR2 is SMNVEV (reference sequence). The CDR3 sequence is 15 residues long. Deletions cut 5 bases from V and 0 bases from J, with 11 bases between. The CDR3 protein is CASSKAQGSGNTIYF. The CDR3 DNA reads as TGTGCCAGCAGTAAAGCCCAGGGCTCTGGAAACACCATATATTTT.

This clone was observed a handful of times. The chain carries TRBV19 and TRBJ1-5, with 10 nucleotides matching TRBD1. The CDR3 length is 15 residues. CDR1 and CDR2 from the germline V gene are LNHDA and SQIVND (reference sequence). With V trimmed by 7 bases and J by 5 bases, 8 bases remained unmatched. CDR3 DNA: TGTGCCAGTACCCCTCGGGGACAGGGGTATCAGCCCCAGCATTTT. Amino acid sequence: CASTPRGQGYQPQHF.

DNA of the CDR3: TGTGCCAGCAGTCGTAGCGGGGGGGCCTTAGCCAATGAGCAGTTCTTC. It codes for CASSRSGGALANEQFF. The rearrangement uses TRBV7-2 and TRBJ2-1; 11 bases are shared with TRBD2. Germline V gene lookup returns CDR1 SGHTA and CDR2 FQGNSA. J was trimmed by 6 bases and V by 6 bases; bases with no gene match: 10. CDR3 length: 16 amino acids.

This chain links TRBV28 with TRBJ1-2, with 9 bases fitting TRBD1. CDR3 length: 15 amino acids. Per the germline V gene, CDR1 is MDHEN and CDR2 is SYDVKM. Trimming removed 7 bases from V and 4 bases from J; junction bases left unmatched: 10. The CDR3 sequence: CASTVKDRGFYGYTF. CDR3 sequence (DNA): TGTGCCAGCACCGTTAAGGACAGGGGATTCTATGGCTACACCTTC.